This paragraph covers one TCR beta chain sequence. Germline values: CDR1 SGHTA, CDR2 FQGNSA. The CDR3 is 13 amino acids. V was cut by 5 bases and J by 7 bases, with 15 bases left in between. These data originate in a study of blood T cell repertoires in COVID-19. Overall study context: Samples came from the United States, Italy and Spain, spanning acute and convalescent COVID-19. PBMCs, B-cell-depleted T cells, or T cells were the source of the cDNA or gDNA that made up the material.

In the original workflow: The authors estimated nucleated cell counts from reference gene primer amplification. Assay: immunoSEQ multiplex PCR; the TCRdb copy retains only in-frame clones and omits some. The V and J calls and clone size are taken from that table; D and trimming were inferred from the DNA. The table shows under 350,000 clones, with approximately 90% occurring only once. The sequencing input was peripheral blood. The rearrangement links TRBV7-2 to TRBJ2-7; no firm D call. The receptor was derived from a man aged 35-49 years with acute or convalescent COVID-19. The DNA for the CDR3 is TGTGCCAGCAGCGCCTTCCTTTCTGAGGAGCAGTACTTC. It codes for CASSAFLSEEQYF.